The 18 T cell receptor beta chains given below trace back to one sample, sequenced in a study of radiation and T cells in renal cell carcinoma. This table comes from immunoSEQ multiplex PCR, and its TCRdb copy is limited to in-frame clones, with some not included. This sample carries about 22,000 clones, about 80% of them seen once, and the ten largest clones take approximately 39%. Stated time point: baseline pretreatment blood. Documented treatment: 15 Gy SBRT to primary tumor, nephrectomy 4 weeks later. The sequences come from blood, collected from a patient whose treatment included radiotherapy and nephrectomy. The source is a man in his sixties with renal cell carcinoma.

This chain links TRBV18 with TRBJ1-1; TRBD1 matches 11 bases. The germline gives CDR1 KGHSH, CDR2 LQKENI. The junction had 6 bases not matched to a gene; V was cut back by 2 bases and J by 10 bases. The CDR3 runs 14 residues. Here the CDR3 reads CASSPGQGAVGAFF. For the CDR3, the DNA is TGTGCCAGCTCACCAGGACAGGGGGCTGTGGGAGCTTTCTTT.

The chain joins TRBV6-6 to TRBJ1-1, with 7 bases fitting TRBD1. V was pared by 6 bases and J by 5 bases, with 6 bases of the junction left unmatched. The CDR3 runs 13 residues. Germline loops: CDR1 MNHNY, CDR2 SVGAGI (reference sequence). The CDR3 bases are TGTGCCAGCAGCGACACAGGGGATACTGAAGCTTTCTTT. Protein sequence: CASSDTGDTEAFF.

The rearrangement uses TRBV4-2 and TRBJ1-3; D may be TRBD1 (5 bases). Germline-derived CDR1 and CDR2 are LGHNA and YNFKEQ. The V gene lost 1 base and the J gene lost 7 bases, with 11 bases spanning the gap. The CDR3 contains 14 residues. The CDR3 reads CASSQVGEGNTIYF. The CDR3 DNA sequence: TGTGCCAGCAGCCAAGTAGGGGAAGGGAACACCATATATTTT.

The gene calls are TRBV5-1 and TRBJ2-7, with 12 bases lining up with TRBD2. Germline V CDR1 and CDR2: SGHRS, YFSETQ. With V trimmed by 1 base and J by 6 bases, 2 bases remained unmatched. This CDR3 has 14 amino acids. CDR3 nucleotide sequence: TGCGCCAGCAGCTTGTTACTAGCGGGAGGCGAGCAGTACTTC. Encoded protein: CASSLLLAGGEQYF.

This clone has only a few counts. The chain recombines TRBV2 with TRBJ1-2; TRBD1 agrees at 8 bases. Looked up from germline, CDR1 is SNHLY and CDR2 is FYNNEI. The V segment lost 5 bases and the J segment 5 bases; nucleotides outside the gene matches: 7. The CDR3 length is 14 residues. In DNA, the CDR3 is TGTGCCAGCAGTCCACGACAGGGGAGGTATGGCTACACCTTC. This sequence encodes CASSPRQGRYGYTF.

The CDR3 nucleotides are TGTGCCAGCAGCGCGGGGGGTACCCTAGGGGACATTCAGTACTTC. It yields the protein CASSAGGTLGDIQYF. The chain combines TRBV5-4 with TRBJ2-4; TRBD2 aligns across 8 bases. CDR1 is SGHNT and CDR2 is YYREEE in the germline V gene (reference sequence). With 4 bases clipped from V and 8 bases from J, the junction kept 11 bases outside the gene matches. This CDR3 has 15 residues.

V and J are TRBV19 and TRBJ1-5; D ambiguous. This CDR3 region has 15 residues. V lost 6 bases and J 4 bases, leaving 16 bases between the germline ends. The V gene's germline CDR1 is LNHDA and CDR2 SQIVND (reference sequence). The CDR3 DNA reads as TGTGCCAGTAGCCGGGGAGGGAACCCTAATCAGCCCCAGCATTTT. It encodes CASSRGGNPNQPQHF.

This clone was counted only a few times. This chain's CDR3 is CASRTLAGGTGELFF. In nucleotides, the CDR3 is TGTGCCAGCAGGACCTTAGCGGGAGGTACCGGGGAGCTGTTTTTT. V usage is TRBV2 and J usage is TRBJ2-2, with 10 positions matching TRBD2. This CDR3 spans 15 amino acids. The V and J ends lost 6 bases and 5 bases, in that order; junction bases with no gene match: 6. CDR1 is SNHLY, CDR2 FYNNEI, per germline.

J is TRBJ2-2 and V is TRBV4-3; D gene unclear. Germline loops: CDR1 LGHNA, CDR2 YSLEER. This CDR3 contains 13 residues. The V end lost 4 bases, the J end lost 7 bases, and 10 bases lay between the germline ends. The CDR3 DNA reads TGCGCCAGCAGCCTCGACGTGCACGGGGAGCTGTTTTTT. This gives the protein CASSLDVHGELFF.

The chain is built from TRBV28 and TRBJ2-7; TRBD1 might be the D (7 bases). V was trimmed by 7 bases and J by 4 bases, leaving 20 bases between them. This CDR3 has 15 amino acids. The V gene's germline CDR1 is MDHEN and CDR2 SYDVKM. The chain's CDR3 is CASTVRRDRLYEQYF. The CDR3 region has the DNA TGTGCCAGCACCGTTCGGCGGGACAGACTTTACGAGCAGTACTTC.

The J gene is TRBJ2-5, the V gene TRBV11-3; TRBD2 agrees at 7 bases. Germline CDR1 is SGHNT and CDR2 is YENEEA. V shed 5 bases, J shed 5 bases, and the junction held 11 bases outside the gene matches. The CDR3 runs to 15 residues. CDR3 protein: CASSNTRGSMETQYF. CDR3 nucleotides: TGTGCCAGCAGCAATACTCGCGGGAGTATGGAGACCCAGTACTTC.

The rearrangement uses TRBV15 and TRBJ2-1, with D uncertain. Trimming left V 0 bases short and J 8 bases short, with 8 bases between. There are 13 residues in the CDR3. The germline gives CDR1 LNHNV, CDR2 YYDKDF (reference sequence). CDR3 protein: CATSRDLGDEQFF. The CDR3 coding sequence is TGTGCCACCAGCAGAGATTTAGGCGATGAGCAGTTCTTC.

There are a few counts of this clone. The rearrangement links TRBV6-6 to TRBJ2-5; no firm D call. Germline V gene lookup returns CDR1 MNHNY and CDR2 SVGAGI (reference sequence). The CDR3 is 12 residues long. Trimming took off 4 bases at V and 5 bases at J, with 8 bases between the two ends. The DNA for the CDR3 is TGTGCCAGCAGTTTCAATATCGAGACCCAGTACTTC. Protein product: CASSFNIETQYF.

The V gene is TRBV29-1, the J gene TRBJ1-2; perhaps TRBD1 as D (6 bases). The CDR3 is made up of 15 amino acids. CDR1 and CDR2 from the germline V gene are SQVTM and ANQGSEA. The V end lost 1 base, the J end lost 1 base, and 13 bases lay between the germline ends. The DNA for the CDR3 is TGCAGCGTTGAAGGAGGCAGGGGAATTAACTATGGCTACACCTTC. It specifies CSVEGGRGINYGYTF.

The CDR3 sequence is CASSLAGSLSGANVLTF. The CDR3 coding sequence is TGTGCCAGCAGCTTAGCGGGTAGCCTCTCTGGGGCCAACGTCCTGACTTTC. This chain links TRBV7-2 with TRBJ2-6; no definite D call. Trimming pared 0 bases from V and 0 bases from J, leaving 9 bases between. CDR1 SGHTA and CDR2 FQGNSA come from the germline V gene. This CDR3 region has 17 residues.

This clone was seen a handful of times. V gene TRBV7-9 combines with J gene TRBJ2-5, with TRBD2 matching 13 bases. Trimming removed 5 bases from V and 5 bases from J; junction bases left unmatched: 8. This CDR3 is built from 16 residues. CDR1 is SEHNR and CDR2 is FQNEAQ in the germline V gene (reference sequence). The CDR3 coding sequence is TGTGCCAGCAGCCCTCGACTAGCGGGAGGACTGGAGACCCAGTACTTC. This gives the protein CASSPRLAGGLETQYF.

This chain connects TRBV4-1 to TRBJ2-5; TRBD1 might be the D (5 bases). The end of the DNA fits TRBJ2-7 better, so the J call may be wrong. Germline V lookup: CDR1 MGHRA, CDR2 YSYEKL. This CDR3 is 16 amino acids long. The CDR3 region has the DNA TGCGCCAGCAGCCTAGGAATTGCGGACACCTCCTACGAGCAGTACTTC. It translates to CASSLGIADTSYEQYF.

Only a few counts were recorded for this clone. This chain links TRBV7-6 with TRBJ2-1; D is unclear. Trimming stripped 2 bases from V and 10 bases from J, with 9 bases between. In germline, CDR1 is SGHVS, CDR2 FNYEAQ. The CDR3 runs 12 residues. The CDR3 loop reads CASSLLRAEQFF. In nucleotides, the CDR3 is TGTGCCAGCAGCTTATTAAGGGCCGAGCAGTTCTTC.